These T cell receptor beta chains were read from a single sample in a study of cytomegalovirus exposure and HLA in healthy donors. Produced via immunoSEQ multiplex PCR; TCRdb's table is partial and in-frame only. The sample lists 150,000 to 200,000 clones, around 76% occurring once. The sample was PBMCs. The receptors originated from a young woman in good health and CMV-seropositive. The CDR3 runs from the conserved cysteine through the conserved F or W. The D gene is left open where the match is weak. The size of a clone is reported for some rows only, either as once, few or many, or as a class for expanded clones.

J: TRBJ2-3; V: TRBV19; D: NA; size: NA; DNA: TGTGCCAGTAGTAAGGGGGGGGGCACAGATACGCAGTATTTT; CDR3: CASSKGGGTDTQYF
J: TRBJ2-5; V: TRBV4-3; D: TRBD1; size: NA; DNA: TGCGCCAGCAGCGCAGGACAGGGGGCGGTGGAGACCCAGTACTTC; CDR3: CASSAGQGAVETQYF
J: TRBJ1-2; V: TRBV18; D: TRBD1; size: NA; DNA: TGTGCCAGCTCACCACCCAATTCCGGGACAGGGGATGGCTACACCTTC; CDR3: CASSPPNSGTGDGYTF
J: TRBJ1-5; V: TRBV30; D: NA; size: few; DNA: TGTGCTGCAGGGCATCTTGGCAATCAGCCCCAGCATTTT; CDR3: CAAGHLGNQPQHF
J: TRBJ1-2; V: TRBV28; D: TRBD1; size: once; DNA: TGTGCCAGCAGATTGGGACAGGGGAATTATGGCTACACCTTC; CDR3: CASRLGQGNYGYTF
J: TRBJ2-5; V: TRBV10-1; D: NA; size: NA; DNA: TGCGCCAGCAGTGATGACCTTCCGGGAACCCAGTACTTC; CDR3: CASSDDLPGTQYF
J: TRBJ2-7; V: TRBV6-5; D: NA; size: NA; DNA: TGTGCCAGCAGTTACTCACGTACAGGTCTTTACTTC; CDR3: CASSYSRTGLYF
J: TRBJ2-3; V: TRBV30; D: NA; size: NA; DNA: TGTGCCTGGAATAAACGGACAGGCACAGATACGCAGTATTTT; CDR3: CAWNKRTGTDTQYF
J: TRBJ2-3; V: TRBV7-6; D: NA; size: NA; DNA: TGTGCCAGCAGCTTAGAGCGGGCACAACCCACAGATACGCAGTATTTT; CDR3: CASSLERAQPTDTQYF
J: TRBJ1-6; V: TRBV27; D: NA; size: NA; DNA: TGTGCCAGCAGCACCCGGGTTGGCGAGGGCTTAGGTTCACCCCTCCACTTT; CDR3: CASSTRVGEGLGSPLHF
J: TRBJ2-7; V: TRBV27; D: TRBD2; size: NA; DNA: TGTGCCAGCAGTTGGCAGACTAGCGGGGGGGCCGGGACCTACGAGCAGTACTTC; CDR3: CASSWQTSGGAGTYEQYF
J: TRBJ2-7; V: TRBV6-6; D: TRBD1; size: NA; DNA: TGTGCCAGCAGTTACTCGAAGGACAGGGGCAACTACGAGCAGTACTTC; CDR3: CASSYSKDRGNYEQYF
J: TRBJ1-6; V: TRBV6-6; D: NA; size: NA; DNA: TGTGCCAGCAGTTACCAGGGCCCCTATAATTCACCCCTCCACTTT; CDR3: CASSYQGPYNSPLHF
J: TRBJ2-1; V: TRBV7-6; D: NA; size: NA; DNA: TGTGCCAGCAGCGGGAGGGGGGGTGAGCAGTTCTTC; CDR3: CASSGRGGEQFF
J: TRBJ2-3; V: TRBV9; D: TRBD2; size: NA; DNA: TGTGCCAGCAGCGTTTTAAGCGGGGGGTCCACAGATACGCAGTATTTT; CDR3: CASSVLSGGSTDTQYF
J: TRBJ2-2; V: TRBV7-9; D: NA; size: NA; DNA: TGTGCCAGCAGCTTAGAACGCGGCACCGGGGAGCTGTTTTTT; CDR3: CASSLERGTGELFF
J: TRBJ2-5; V: TRBV19; D: TRBD1; size: NA; DNA: TGTGCCAGTGGGGAAGACAGGGGAAAGACCCAGTACTTC; CDR3: CASGEDRGKTQYF
J: TRBJ2-7; V: TRBV9; D: NA; size: NA; DNA: TGTGCCAGCAGCGTAGCCACGGGCGGGAACTACGAGCAGTACTTC; CDR3: CASSVATGGNYEQYF
J: TRBJ2-6; V: TRBV7-9; D: TRBD1; size: NA; DNA: TGTGCCAGCAGCCCAAGACAGGGGAAGTCGCACGGGGCCAACGGCCTGACTTTC; CDR3: CASSPRQGKSHGANGLTF
J: TRBJ2-2; V: TRBV5-6; D: TRBD1; size: NA; DNA: TGTGCCAGCAGCTTCGGACAGGTGAACACCGGGGAGCTGTTTTTT; CDR3: CASSFGQVNTGELFF
J: TRBJ1-6; V: TRBV7-9; D: NA; size: NA; DNA: TGTGCCAGCAGCCCTATCAGGGCCCATTCACCCCTCCACTTT; CDR3: CASSPIRAHSPLHF
J: TRBJ1-2; V: TRBV19; D: TRBD1; size: NA; DNA: TGTGCCAGTAGTATACCCCCCGGGACAGGGGTAAAGGGCTACACCTTC; CDR3: CASSIPPGTGVKGYTF
J: TRBJ1-6; V: TRBV11-2; D: TRBD1; size: NA; DNA: TGTGCCAGCAGCCCTGGTCGTTTTGGCGTCCGGGACAGAAATTCACCCCTCCACTTT; CDR3: CASSPGRFGVRDRNSPLHF
J: TRBJ2-7; V: TRBV6-6; D: NA; size: NA; DNA: TGTGCCAGCAGTTACGCGGCAGGGGTTTCCTACGAGCAGTACTTC; CDR3: CASSYAAGVSYEQYF
J: TRBJ1-5; V: TRBV21-1; D: NA; size: NA; DNA: TGTGCCAGCACCAGGGTAACCCAGCATTTT; CDR3: CASTRVTQHF
J: TRBJ1-2; V: TRBV11-3; D: TRBD1; size: NA; DNA: TGTGCCAGCAGCCCGGACAGGGGTGGGGGCTACACCTTC; CDR3: CASSPDRGGGYTF
J: TRBJ1-1; V: TRBV7-9; D: NA; size: NA; DNA: TGTGCCAGCAGCGTCGACATGATCACTGAAGCTTTCTTT; CDR3: CASSVDMITEAFF
J: TRBJ2-7; V: TRBV4-2; D: NA; size: many; DNA: TGTGCCAGCAGCCAACTAGTGGGCAAGCGGAACGAGCAGTACTTC; CDR3: CASSQLVGKRNEQYF
J: TRBJ1-1; V: TRBV11-2; D: TRBD1; size: NA; DNA: TGTGCCAGCAGCCCTGACAGGGTTAACACTGAAGCTTTCTTT; CDR3: CASSPDRVNTEAFF
J: TRBJ2-5; V: TRBV11-3; D: TRBD2; size: NA; DNA: TGTGCCAGCAGCTTAGTGCGGGGGCAAGAGACCCAGTACTTC; CDR3: CASSLVRGQETQYF
J: TRBJ1-3; V: TRBV5-6; D: TRBD1; size: NA; DNA: TGTGCCAGCAGCTTGTTGGGACAGGGGGTCGGAAACACCATATATTTT; CDR3: CASSLLGQGVGNTIYF
J: TRBJ2-2; V: TRBV2; D: NA; size: NA; DNA: TGTGCCAGCAGCTCGGATAGCCCCTTTTTTTTT; CDR3: CASSSDSPFFF
J: TRBJ2-7; V: TRBV5-1; D: NA; size: NA; DNA: TGCGCCAGCAGCTTGGAGGGGGGGCTCGAGCAGTACTTC; CDR3: CASSLEGGLEQYF
J: TRBJ2-2; V: TRBV10-2; D: TRBD2; size: NA; DNA: TGCGCCAGCAGTGAAATGCGGGGGGGGTATCCCGGGGAGCTGTTTTTT; CDR3: CASSEMRGGYPGELFF
J: TRBJ2-7; V: TRBV5-1; D: NA; size: NA; DNA: TGCGCCAGCAGCTTAAACAGGGCAGTCTACGAGCAGTACTTC; CDR3: CASSLNRAVYEQYF
J: TRBJ2-7; V: TRBV27; D: TRBD1; size: NA; DNA: TGTGCCAGCAGTTTAAGGGCAGGGGGCCCCTACGAGCAGTACTTC; CDR3: CASSLRAGGPYEQYF
J: TRBJ2-7; V: TRBV4-2; D: TRBD2; size: NA; DNA: TGTGCCAGCAGCCGGTCGGCAGCGGGGGACATCGAGCAGTACTTC; CDR3: CASSRSAAGDIEQYF
J: TRBJ2-5; V: TRBV5-4; D: NA; size: NA; DNA: TGTGCCAGCAGCTTTTCAGGGGAAGAGACCCAGTACTTC; CDR3: CASSFSGEETQYF
J: TRBJ2-7; V: TRBV11-3; D: NA; size: NA; DNA: TGTGCCAGCAGCCAGAGCAGGGTGCTGGGCGAGCAGTACTTC; CDR3: CASSQSRVLGEQYF
J: TRBJ1-6; V: TRBV19; D: TRBD1; size: NA; DNA: TGTGCCAGTAGGCCTACAGGGGGTTCACCCCTCCACTTT; CDR3: CASRPTGGSPLHF
J: TRBJ1-2; V: TRBV28; D: TRBD1; size: NA; DNA: TGTGCCAGCAGTTTTCGCGGGACAGAGCTCTATGGCTACACCTTC; CDR3: CASSFRGTELYGYTF
J: TRBJ1-2; V: TRBV5-8; D: NA; size: few; DNA: TGTGCCAGCAGCCCCTACAGAAACGATGGCTACACCTTC; CDR3: CASSPYRNDGYTF
J: TRBJ2-1; V: TRBV6-6; D: TRBD1; size: NA; DNA: TGTGCCACAGGGGGGGACAGGGTCGGCAATGAGCAGTTCTTC; CDR3: CATGGDRVGNEQFF
J: TRBJ1-1; V: TRBV25-1; D: NA; size: NA; DNA: TGTGCCAGCAGTGAAACGGGGTGGGGCACTGAAGCTTTCTTT; CDR3: CASSETGWGTEAFF
J: TRBJ1-2; V: TRBV27; D: TRBD1; size: few; DNA: TGTGCCAGCAGGGAACAGGGGGCGAGTCGGGAGTCGGGCTACACCTTC; CDR3: CASREQGASRESGYTF